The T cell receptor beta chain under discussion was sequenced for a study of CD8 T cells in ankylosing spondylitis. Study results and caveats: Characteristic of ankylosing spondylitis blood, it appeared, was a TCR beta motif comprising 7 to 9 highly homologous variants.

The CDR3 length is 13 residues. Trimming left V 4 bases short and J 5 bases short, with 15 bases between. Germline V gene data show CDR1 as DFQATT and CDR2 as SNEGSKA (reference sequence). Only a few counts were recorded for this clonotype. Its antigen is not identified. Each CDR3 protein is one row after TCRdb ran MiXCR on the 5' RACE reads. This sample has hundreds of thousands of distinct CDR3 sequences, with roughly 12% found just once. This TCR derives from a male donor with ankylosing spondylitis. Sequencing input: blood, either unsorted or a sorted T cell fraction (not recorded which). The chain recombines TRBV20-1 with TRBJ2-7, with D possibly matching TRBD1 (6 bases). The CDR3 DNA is TGCAGTGCTAATAACTACAGGGACCACGAGCAGTACTTC. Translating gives CSANNYRDHEQYF.